The next 25 T cell receptor beta chains were all read from a single sample in a study of cytomegalovirus exposure and HLA in healthy donors. Generated by immunoSEQ multiplex PCR, the TCRdb table keeps only in-frame clones and is missing some. The table shows a few hundred thousand clones, with about nine tenths occurring only once. Sequencing was carried out using PBMCs. The source is a woman under 30 in good health and CMV-seronegative.

The chain uses TRBV9 and TRBJ2-1; 12 bases are shared with TRBD2. Per the germline V gene, CDR1 is SGDLS and CDR2 is YYNGEE. The CDR3 runs to 16 residues. V gave up 0 bases and J gave up 10 bases; unmatched junction bases: 8. The CDR3 sequence: CASSVATSGRLREQFF. In DNA, the CDR3 is TGTGCCAGCAGCGTAGCTACTAGCGGGAGGTTACGGGAGCAGTTCTTC.

The chain recombines TRBV11-2 with TRBJ2-1, with D unclear. The CDR3 loop spans 15 amino acids. Germline V lookup: CDR1 SGHAT, CDR2 FQNNGV. Trimming removed 5 bases at V and 0 bases at J, with 11 bases between. DNA for the CDR3: TGTGCCAGCAGCCCCTTCTTTAGCTCCTACAATGAGCAGTTCTTC. Translation gives CASSPFFSSYNEQFF.

The chain links TRBV5-1 to TRBJ2-3; 7 bases align to TRBD2. The CDR3 sequence is 14 residues long. Germline lookup yields CDR1 SGHRS and CDR2 YFSETQ. V lost 4 bases and J lost 3; bases outside the gene matches: 5. CDR3 region: CASSRLGGTDTQYF. The CDR3 nucleotides read TGCGCCAGCAGCCGGTTGGGGGGGACAGATACGCAGTATTTT.

The chain employs TRBV9 and TRBJ2-1; a possible D gene is TRBD1 (5 bases). The CDR3 covers 14 residues. Germline values: CDR1 SGDLS, CDR2 YYNGEE. Trimming cost V 5 bases and J 8 bases, with 17 bases left between them. The CDR3 loop is CASSTGYQGDEQFF. The CDR3 DNA is TGTGCCAGCAGTACAGGATACCAGGGCGATGAGCAGTTCTTC.

This clone occurred a few times. The rearrangement links TRBV28 to TRBJ1-2; no clear D gene. The CDR3 has 18 amino acids. V lost 7 bases and J 1 base, leaving 25 bases between the germline ends. CDR1 and CDR2 (germline): MDHEN, SYDVKM. The CDR3: CASTSPPGVSNLNYGYTF. The CDR3 bases are TGTGCCAGCACCTCCCCCCCCGGGGTTAGTAACCTTAACTATGGCTACACCTTC.

This clone was detected only a few times. This sequence joins TRBV29-1 and TRBJ1-2; D uncertain. Germline V gives CDR1 SQVTM, CDR2 ANQGSEA. V lost 4 bases to trimming and J lost 2 bases, with 8 bases between them. This CDR3 contains 12 residues. The CDR3 sequence: CSVVHSNYGYTF. DNA of the CDR3: TGCAGCGTTGTGCACTCGAACTATGGCTACACCTTC.

The chain combines TRBV15 with TRBJ2-1; 15 nucleotides align to TRBD2. In germline, CDR1 is LNHNV, CDR2 YYDKDF (reference sequence). The CDR3 runs to 16 residues. The V and J ends lost 5 bases and 4 bases, in that order; junction bases with no gene match: 3. In nucleotides, the CDR3 is TGTGCCACCAGCCCGGGACTAGCGGGGGGTTACAATGAGCAGTTCTTC. Protein: CATSPGLAGGYNEQFF.

The rearrangement joins TRBV27 to TRBJ2-5, with D tentatively TRBD2 (5 bases). The CDR3 covers 12 residues. The V and J ends lost 4 bases and 3 bases respectively, with 6 bases between them. CDR1 MNHEY and CDR2 SMNVEV come from the germline V gene (reference sequence). CDR3 sequence reads: CASSSREETQYF. CDR3 nucleotide sequence: TGTGCCAGCAGTTCGAGGGAAGAGACCCAGTACTTC.

The chain joins TRBV6-1 to TRBJ1-2, with unresolved D. Trimming shortened V by 7 bases and J by 5 bases, and 5 bases separated the two germline ends. This CDR3 has 10 residues. Germline V gene data show CDR1 as MNHNS and CDR2 as SASEGT. CDR3 in amino acids: CASNLYGYTF. CDR3 nucleotide sequence: TGTGCCAGCAATCTTTATGGCTACACCTTC.

The rearrangement links TRBV5-4 to TRBJ1-2; 10 bases match TRBD1. Trimming cost V 2 bases and J 6 bases; bases outside gene matches: 4. The CDR3 has 14 amino acids. Germline CDR1 is SGHNT and CDR2 is YYREEE (reference sequence). The CDR3 region has the DNA TGTGCCAGCAGCTTCGACAGGGGGCTTGATGGCTACACCTTC. It translates to CASSFDRGLDGYTF.

In DNA, the CDR3 is TGTGCCAGCAGCTCCGGACTAGCGGGGCCAACAGATACGCAGTATTTT. Translated, it gives CASSSGLAGPTDTQYF. The rearrangement uses TRBV5-5 and TRBJ2-3; 12 positions match TRBD2. Germline trimming cut 3 bases from V and 3 bases from J; bases unmatched to any gene: 5. Germline CDR1 and CDR2: SGHKS and YYEKEE (reference sequence). The CDR3 is made up of 16 amino acids.

V usage is TRBV18 and J usage is TRBJ2-7; no clear D gene. CDR1 KGHSH and CDR2 LQKENI come from the germline V gene. V was shortened by 5 bases and J by 2 bases, with 10 bases between the two germline ends. The length of the CDR3 is 13 residues. In nucleotides, the CDR3 is TGTGCCAGCTCAGGCCAGGCCGCCTACGAGCAGTACTTC. Translated: CASSGQAAYEQYF. Together with reference TRBV18 and TRBJ2-7, the CDR3 gives the full variable domain: NAGVMQNPRHLVRRRGQEARLRCSPMKGHSHVYWYRQLPEEGLKFMVYLQKENIIDESGMPKERFSAEFPKEGPSILRIQQVVRGDSAAYFCASSGQAAYEQYFGPGTRLTVT.

The chain combines TRBV25-1 with TRBJ1-3; a possible D gene is TRBD1 (6 bases). CDR1 and CDR2 (germline): MGHDK, SYGVNS. V lost 2 bases to trimming and J lost 4 bases, with 9 bases between them. CDR3 length: 14 residues. The CDR3 reads CASSEQGPGNTIYF. The CDR3 DNA reads as TGTGCCAGCAGTGAACAGGGGCCCGGAAACACCATATATTTT.

The chain couples TRBV27 to TRBJ2-7, with 8 bases matching TRBD1. Germline CDR1 MNHEY, CDR2 SMNVEV (reference sequence). This CDR3 has 16 residues. V lost 6 bases, J lost 2 bases, and 12 bases stayed unmatched. The CDR3 region is CASSPLNLQGAYEQYF. The CDR3 DNA reads as TGTGCCAGCAGCCCCCTTAATTTACAGGGGGCCTACGAGCAGTACTTC.

This sequence joins TRBV19 and TRBJ2-1; a weak D match, TRBD2 (6 bases). In germline, CDR1 is LNHDA, CDR2 SQIVND (reference sequence). This CDR3 is built from 16 residues. V was shortened by 2 bases and J by 2 bases, with 13 bases between the two germline ends. The CDR3 reads CASSITHSGPYNEQFF. The CDR3 DNA reads TGTGCCAGTAGTATAACACATAGCGGCCCCTACAATGAGCAGTTCTTC.

This clone was seen only a few times. This chain uses TRBV19 with TRBJ2-2; the match to TRBD1 covers 8 bases. Trimming removed 5 bases from V and 6 bases from J; junction bases left unmatched: 8. The CDR3 is 15 amino acids. Germline CDR1 reads LNHDA; CDR2 reads SQIVND (reference sequence). The CDR3 loop reads CASSPLSGGAGELFF. The CDR3 nucleotides are TGTGCCAGTAGTCCCCTTTCAGGGGGCGCCGGGGAGCTGTTTTTT.

The J gene is TRBJ2-1, the V gene TRBV4-1; 8 positions match TRBD2. There are 15 residues in the CDR3. Germline V gene sequence: CDR1 MGHRA, CDR2 YSYEKL. Trimming cost V 5 bases and J 3 bases; bases outside gene matches: 6. This chain's CDR3 is CASSGPGTSYNEQFF. DNA of the CDR3: TGCGCCAGCAGCGGACCCGGGACTAGCTACAATGAGCAGTTCTTC.

CDR3 protein: CASSMTSGRSEQYF. DNA of the CDR3: TGTGCCAGCAGTATGACTAGCGGGAGAAGCGAGCAGTACTTC. The V gene is TRBV6-6, the J gene TRBJ2-7; 12 bases map to TRBD2. This CDR3 spans 14 amino acids. Per the germline V gene, CDR1 is MNHNY and CDR2 is SVGAGI (reference sequence). V trimming: 5 bases; J trimming: 6 bases; junction bases outside the gene matches: 5.

The chain couples TRBV5-1 to TRBJ2-1, with D unresolved. Germline V CDR1 and CDR2: SGHRS, YFSETQ. The CDR3 has 12 residues. Trimming stripped 4 bases from V and 3 bases from J, with 5 bases between. In DNA, the CDR3 is TGCGCCAGCAGCCTCTTCTACAATGAGCAGTTCTTC. Amino acid sequence: CASSLFYNEQFF.

The CDR3 nucleotides read TGCGCCAGCAACCAGGGGACAGGGTACGAGCAGTACTTC. This codes for CASNQGTGYEQYF. The chain uses TRBV5-1 and TRBJ2-7; 9 nucleotides align to TRBD1. CDR1 and CDR2 from the germline V gene are SGHRS and YFSETQ. The CDR3 spans 13 residues. J was trimmed by 4 bases and V by 6 bases; bases with no gene match: 5.

The sample holds one count of this clone. Other DNA sequences in the same sample also yield this CDR3. This chain uses TRBV6-5 with TRBJ2-7; D is perhaps TRBD1 (5 bases). V lost 5 bases to trimming and J lost 4 bases, with 6 bases between them. The CDR3 has 11 residues. Germline V gene data show CDR1 as MNHEY and CDR2 as SVGAGI. The CDR3 DNA reads as TGTGCCAGCAGTAGGGGTTACGAGCAGTACTTC. It specifies CASSRGYEQYF.

The CDR3 spells CASSPTGLADRTDTQYF. CDR3 bases: TGTGCCAGCAGTCCAACAGGACTAGCGGATCGCACAGATACGCAGTATTTT. The V call is TRBV28, the J call TRBJ2-3; TRBD2 matches 10 bases. The CDR3 loop spans 17 amino acids. Germline CDR1 MDHEN, CDR2 SYDVKM. V lost 5 bases, J lost 1 base, and 9 bases stayed unmatched.

This chain uses TRBV27 with TRBJ2-7; 7 bases match TRBD1. CDR3 length: 13 residues. V trimming: 8 bases; J trimming: 4 bases; junction bases outside the gene matches: 8. From germline, CDR1 is MNHEY and CDR2 SMNVEV (reference sequence). This CDR3 is CASRDSLKYEQYF. In DNA form, the CDR3 reads TGTGCCAGCCGGGACAGCCTGAAATACGAGCAGTACTTC.

The chain carries TRBV6-5 and TRBJ2-1; 9 nucleotides agree with TRBD1. In germline, CDR1 is MNHEY, CDR2 SVGAGI. CDR3 size: 15 residues. The junction had 4 bases not matched to a gene; V was cut back by 2 bases and J by 5 bases. The CDR3 DNA sequence: TGTGCCAGCAGTTACGGGACAGGGCGGAACAATGAGCAGTTCTTC. Encoded protein: CASSYGTGRNNEQFF.

The rearrangement links TRBV30 to TRBJ1-1, with D unresolved. V lost 8 bases, J lost 4 bases, and 14 bases lay in between. The CDR3 totals 12 residues. Germline V gene data show CDR1 as GTSNPN and CDR2 as SVGIG (reference sequence). The CDR3 loop is CAGIMTGTEAFF. The CDR3 DNA reads TGTGCCGGGATAATGACGGGCACTGAAGCTTTCTTT.